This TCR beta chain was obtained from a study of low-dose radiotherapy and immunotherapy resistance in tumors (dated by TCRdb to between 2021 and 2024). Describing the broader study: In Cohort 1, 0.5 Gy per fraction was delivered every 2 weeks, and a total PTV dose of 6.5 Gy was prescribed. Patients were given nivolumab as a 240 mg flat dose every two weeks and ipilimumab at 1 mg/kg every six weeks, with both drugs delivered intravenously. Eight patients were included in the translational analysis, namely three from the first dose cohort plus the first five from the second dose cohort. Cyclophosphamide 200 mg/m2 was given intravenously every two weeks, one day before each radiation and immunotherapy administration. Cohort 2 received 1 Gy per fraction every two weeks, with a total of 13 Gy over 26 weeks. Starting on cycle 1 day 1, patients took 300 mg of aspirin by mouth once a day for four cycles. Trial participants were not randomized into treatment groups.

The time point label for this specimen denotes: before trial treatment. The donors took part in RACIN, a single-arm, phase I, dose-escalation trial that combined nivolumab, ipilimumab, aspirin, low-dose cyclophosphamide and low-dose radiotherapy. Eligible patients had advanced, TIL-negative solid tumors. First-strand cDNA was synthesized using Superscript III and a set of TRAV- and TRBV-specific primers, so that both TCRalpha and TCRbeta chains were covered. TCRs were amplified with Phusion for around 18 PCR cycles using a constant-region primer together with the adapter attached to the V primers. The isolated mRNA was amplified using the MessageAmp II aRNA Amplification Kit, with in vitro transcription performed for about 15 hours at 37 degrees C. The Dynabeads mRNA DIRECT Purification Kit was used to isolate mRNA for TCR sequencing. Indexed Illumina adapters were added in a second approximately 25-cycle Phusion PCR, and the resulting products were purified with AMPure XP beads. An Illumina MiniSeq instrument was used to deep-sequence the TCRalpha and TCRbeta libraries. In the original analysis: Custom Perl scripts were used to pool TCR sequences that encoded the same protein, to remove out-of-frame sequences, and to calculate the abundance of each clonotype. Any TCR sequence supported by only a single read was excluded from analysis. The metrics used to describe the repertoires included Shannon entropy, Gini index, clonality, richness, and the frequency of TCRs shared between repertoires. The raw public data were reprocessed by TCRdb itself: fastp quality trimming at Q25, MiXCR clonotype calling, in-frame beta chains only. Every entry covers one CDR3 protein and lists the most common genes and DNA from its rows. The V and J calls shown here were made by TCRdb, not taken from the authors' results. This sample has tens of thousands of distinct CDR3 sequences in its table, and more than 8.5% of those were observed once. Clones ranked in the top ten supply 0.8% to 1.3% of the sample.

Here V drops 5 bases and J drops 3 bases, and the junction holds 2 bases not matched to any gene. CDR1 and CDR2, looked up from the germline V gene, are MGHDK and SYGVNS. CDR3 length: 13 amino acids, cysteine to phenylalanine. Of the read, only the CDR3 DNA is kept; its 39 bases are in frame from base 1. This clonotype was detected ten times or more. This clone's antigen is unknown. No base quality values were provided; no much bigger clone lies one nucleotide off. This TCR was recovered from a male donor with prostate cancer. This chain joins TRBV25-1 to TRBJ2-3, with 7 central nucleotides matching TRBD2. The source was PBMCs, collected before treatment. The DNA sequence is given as TGTGCCAGCAGTCGAGCGGGGACAGATACGCAGTATTTT. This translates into CASSRAGTDTQYF. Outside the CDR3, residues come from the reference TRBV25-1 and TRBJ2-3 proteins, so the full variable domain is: EADIYQTPRYLVIGTGKKITLECSQTMGHDKMYWYQQDPGMELHLIHYSYGVNSTEKGDLSSESTVSRIRTEHFPLTLESARPSHTSQYLCASSRAGTDTQYFGPGTRLTVL.